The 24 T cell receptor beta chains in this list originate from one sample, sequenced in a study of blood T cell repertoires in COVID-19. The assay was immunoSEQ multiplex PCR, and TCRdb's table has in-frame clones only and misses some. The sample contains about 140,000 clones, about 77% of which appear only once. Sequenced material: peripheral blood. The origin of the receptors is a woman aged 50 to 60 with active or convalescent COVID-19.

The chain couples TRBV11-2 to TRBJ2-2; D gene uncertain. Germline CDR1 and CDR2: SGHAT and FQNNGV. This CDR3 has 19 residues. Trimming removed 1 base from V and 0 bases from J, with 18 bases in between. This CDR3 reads CASSLGLVPLPPNTGELFF. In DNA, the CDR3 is TGTGCCAGCAGCTTAGGCTTGGTCCCCCTACCTCCGAACACCGGGGAGCTGTTTTTT.

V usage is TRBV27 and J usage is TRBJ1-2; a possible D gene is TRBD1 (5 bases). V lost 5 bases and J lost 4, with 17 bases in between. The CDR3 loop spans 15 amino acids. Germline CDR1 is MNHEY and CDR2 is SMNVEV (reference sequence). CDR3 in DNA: TGTGCCAGCAGTAGGGGAGGATCGGGCTTCTATGGCTACACCTTC. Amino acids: CASSRGGSGFYGYTF.

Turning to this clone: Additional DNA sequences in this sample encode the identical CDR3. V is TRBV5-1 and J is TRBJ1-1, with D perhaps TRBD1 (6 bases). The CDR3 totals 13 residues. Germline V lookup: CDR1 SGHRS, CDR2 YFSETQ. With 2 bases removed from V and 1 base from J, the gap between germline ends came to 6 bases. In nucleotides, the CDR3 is TGCGCCAGCAGCTTAGGGGGGAACACTGAAGCTTTCTTT. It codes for CASSLGGNTEAFF.

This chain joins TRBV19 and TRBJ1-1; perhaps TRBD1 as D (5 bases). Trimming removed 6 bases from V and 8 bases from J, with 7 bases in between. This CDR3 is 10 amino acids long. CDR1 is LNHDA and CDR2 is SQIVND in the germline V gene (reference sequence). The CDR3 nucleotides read TGTGCCAGTAGGGGGCCGGAAGCTTTCTTT. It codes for CASRGPEAFF.

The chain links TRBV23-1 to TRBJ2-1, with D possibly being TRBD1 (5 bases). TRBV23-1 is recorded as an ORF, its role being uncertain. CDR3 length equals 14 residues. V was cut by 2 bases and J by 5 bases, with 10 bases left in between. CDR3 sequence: CASSQIGQDNEQFF. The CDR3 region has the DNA TGCGCCAGCAGTCAAATCGGACAAGACAATGAGCAGTTCTTC.

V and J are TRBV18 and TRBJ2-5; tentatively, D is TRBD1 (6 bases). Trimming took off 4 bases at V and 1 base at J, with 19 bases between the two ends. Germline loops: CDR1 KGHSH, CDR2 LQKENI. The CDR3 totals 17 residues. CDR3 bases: TGTGCCAGCTCACGCCGCGACAGGTTTATGGCCCAAGAGACCCAGTACTTC. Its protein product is CASSRRDRFMAQETQYF. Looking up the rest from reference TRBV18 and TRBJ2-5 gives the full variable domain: NAGVMQNPRHLVRRRGQEARLRCSPMKGHSHVYWYRQLPEEGLKFMVYLQKENIIDESGMPKERFSAEFPKEGPSILRIQQVVRGDSAAYFCASSRRDRFMAQETQYFGPGTRLLVL.

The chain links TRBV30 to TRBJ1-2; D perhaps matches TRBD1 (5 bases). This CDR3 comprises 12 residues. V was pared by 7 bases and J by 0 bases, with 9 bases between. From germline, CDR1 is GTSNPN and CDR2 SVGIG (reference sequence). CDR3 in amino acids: CAFETANYGYTF. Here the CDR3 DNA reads TGTGCCTTCGAGACAGCTAACTATGGCTACACCTTC.

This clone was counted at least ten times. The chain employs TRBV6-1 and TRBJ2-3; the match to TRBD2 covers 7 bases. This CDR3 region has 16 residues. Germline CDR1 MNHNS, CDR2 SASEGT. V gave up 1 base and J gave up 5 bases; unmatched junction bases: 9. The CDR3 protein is CASSEGERGSGDTQYF. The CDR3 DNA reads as TGTGCCAGCAGTGAAGGGGAGCGGGGATCTGGAGATACGCAGTATTTT.

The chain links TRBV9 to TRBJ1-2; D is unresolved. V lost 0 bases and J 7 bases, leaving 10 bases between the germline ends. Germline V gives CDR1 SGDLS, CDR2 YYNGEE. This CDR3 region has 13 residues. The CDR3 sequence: CASSVDPQLGYTF. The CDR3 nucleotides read TGTGCCAGCAGCGTAGACCCCCAACTTGGCTACACCTTC.

The CDR3 DNA is TGTGCCAGCAGCCCCGACAGGGGGCTTGGTGTCACCGGGGAGCTGTTTTTT. This encodes CASSPDRGLGVTGELFF. The chain carries TRBV5-6 and TRBJ2-2; 10 bases are shared with TRBD1. Trimming took 4 bases from V and 4 from J; bases not matched to a gene: 10. CDR3 length: 17 residues. CDR1 and CDR2 (germline): SGHDT, YYEEEE.

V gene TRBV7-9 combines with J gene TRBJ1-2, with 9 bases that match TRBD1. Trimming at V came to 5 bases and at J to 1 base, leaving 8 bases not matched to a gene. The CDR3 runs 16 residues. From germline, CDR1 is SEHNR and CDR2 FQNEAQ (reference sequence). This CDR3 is CASSGGSTGGNYGYTF. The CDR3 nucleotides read TGTGCCAGCAGCGGGGGCTCGACAGGGGGTAACTATGGCTACACCTTC.

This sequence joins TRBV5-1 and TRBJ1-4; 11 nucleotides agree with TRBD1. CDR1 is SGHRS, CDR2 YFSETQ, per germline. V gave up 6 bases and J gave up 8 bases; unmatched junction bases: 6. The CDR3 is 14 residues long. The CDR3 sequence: CASTWDRGTEKLFF. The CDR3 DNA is TGCGCCAGCACCTGGGACAGGGGGACGGAAAAACTGTTTTTT.

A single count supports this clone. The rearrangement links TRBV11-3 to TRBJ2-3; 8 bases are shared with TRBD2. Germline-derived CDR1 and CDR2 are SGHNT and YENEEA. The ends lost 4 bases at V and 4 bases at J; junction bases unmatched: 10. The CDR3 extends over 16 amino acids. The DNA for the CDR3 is TGTGCCAGCAGCTCCGGGGGGGTCGGGAACCCAGATACGCAGTATTTT. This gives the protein CASSSGGVGNPDTQYF.

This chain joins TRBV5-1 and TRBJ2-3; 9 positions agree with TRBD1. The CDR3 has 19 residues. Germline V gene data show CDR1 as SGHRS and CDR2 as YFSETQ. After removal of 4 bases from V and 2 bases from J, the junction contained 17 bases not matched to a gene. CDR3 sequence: CASSKASLGTGLYTDTQYF. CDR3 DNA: TGCGCCAGCAGCAAGGCTTCGCTCGGGACAGGGTTGTACACAGATACGCAGTATTTT.

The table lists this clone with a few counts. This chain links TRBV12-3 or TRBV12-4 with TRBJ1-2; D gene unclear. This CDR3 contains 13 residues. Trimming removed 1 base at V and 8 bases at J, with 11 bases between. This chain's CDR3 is CASSLGEKLGYTF. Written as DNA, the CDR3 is TGTGCCAGCAGTTTAGGCGAAAAGTTAGGCTACACCTTC.

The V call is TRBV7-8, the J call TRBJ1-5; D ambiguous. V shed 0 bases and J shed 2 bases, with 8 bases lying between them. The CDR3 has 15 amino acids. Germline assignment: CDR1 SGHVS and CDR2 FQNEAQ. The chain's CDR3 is CASSLAGWGNQPQHF. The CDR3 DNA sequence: TGTGCCAGCAGCTTAGCCGGGTGGGGCAATCAGCCCCAGCATTTT.

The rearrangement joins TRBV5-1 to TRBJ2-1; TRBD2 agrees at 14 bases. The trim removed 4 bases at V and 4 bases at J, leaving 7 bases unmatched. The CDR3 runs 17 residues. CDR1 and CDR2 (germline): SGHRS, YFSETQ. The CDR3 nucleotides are TGCGCCAGCAGCCCGACTAGCGGGGGGGCCCCTTACAATGAGCAGTTCTTC. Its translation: CASSPTSGGAPYNEQFF.

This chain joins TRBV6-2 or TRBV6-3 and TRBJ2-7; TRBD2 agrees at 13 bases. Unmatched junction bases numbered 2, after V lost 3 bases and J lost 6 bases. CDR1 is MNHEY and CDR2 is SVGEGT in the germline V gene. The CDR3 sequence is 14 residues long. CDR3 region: CASSYTSGRAEQYF. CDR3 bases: TGTGCCAGCAGTTATACTAGCGGGAGGGCCGAGCAGTACTTC.

The CDR3 DNA reads TGTGCCAGCAGCGAGGGGACAGCTTTTGAAGAGACCCAGTACTTC. Its translation: CASSEGTAFEETQYF. V usage is TRBV5-5 and J usage is TRBJ2-5, with 7 bases lining up with TRBD1. The CDR3 covers 15 residues. Trimming cost V 4 bases and J 3 bases; bases outside gene matches: 9. Germline V lookup: CDR1 SGHKS, CDR2 YYEKEE (reference sequence).

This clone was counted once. The CDR3 DNA is TGTGCCGGCCAGAGAGGAGGGCCCACTGAAGCTTTCTTT. Amino acids: CAGQRGGPTEAFF. The chain links TRBV2 to TRBJ1-1; D is undetermined. The CDR3 length is 13 residues. Trimming removed 11 bases at V and 4 bases at J, with 17 bases between. Looked up from germline, CDR1 is SNHLY and CDR2 is FYNNEI.

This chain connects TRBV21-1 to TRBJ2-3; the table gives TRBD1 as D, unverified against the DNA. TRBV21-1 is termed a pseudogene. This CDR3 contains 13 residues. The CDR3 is CASRTGITDTQYF. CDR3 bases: TGTGCCAGCAGGACAGGGATAACAGATACGCAGTATTTT.

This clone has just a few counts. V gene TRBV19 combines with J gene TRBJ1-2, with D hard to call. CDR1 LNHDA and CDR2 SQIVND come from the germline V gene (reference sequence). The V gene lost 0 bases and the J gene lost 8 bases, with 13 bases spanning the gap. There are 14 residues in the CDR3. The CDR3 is CASSIDTARRGYTF. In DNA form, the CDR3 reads TGTGCCAGTAGTATAGACACCGCGAGGCGAGGCTACACCTTC.

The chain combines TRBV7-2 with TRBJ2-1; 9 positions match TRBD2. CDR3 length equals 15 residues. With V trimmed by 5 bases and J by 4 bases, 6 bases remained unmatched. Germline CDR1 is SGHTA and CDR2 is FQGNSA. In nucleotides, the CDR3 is TGTGCCAGCAGCCCAGCTAGCGGGGATTACAATGAGCAGTTCTTC. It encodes CASSPASGDYNEQFF.

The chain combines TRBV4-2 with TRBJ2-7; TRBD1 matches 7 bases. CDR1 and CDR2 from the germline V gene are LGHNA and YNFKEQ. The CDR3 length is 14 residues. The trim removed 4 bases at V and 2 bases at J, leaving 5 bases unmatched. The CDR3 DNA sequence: TGTGCCAGCAGCCTAGAGGGACAGACCTACGAGCAGTACTTC. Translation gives CASSLEGQTYEQYF.